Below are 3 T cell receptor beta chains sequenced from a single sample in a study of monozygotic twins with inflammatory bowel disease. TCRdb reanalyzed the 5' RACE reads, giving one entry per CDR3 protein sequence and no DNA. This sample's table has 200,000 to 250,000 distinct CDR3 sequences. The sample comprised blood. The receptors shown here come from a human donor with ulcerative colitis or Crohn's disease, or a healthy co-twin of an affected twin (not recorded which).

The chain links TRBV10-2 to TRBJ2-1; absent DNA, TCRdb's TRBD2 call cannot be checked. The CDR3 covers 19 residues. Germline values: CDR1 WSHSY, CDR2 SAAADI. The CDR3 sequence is CASSGGRGLAGVIDNEQFF.

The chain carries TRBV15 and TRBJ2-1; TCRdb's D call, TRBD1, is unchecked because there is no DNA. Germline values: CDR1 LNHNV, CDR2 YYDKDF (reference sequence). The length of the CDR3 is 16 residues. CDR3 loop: CATSVRDASSYNEQFF.

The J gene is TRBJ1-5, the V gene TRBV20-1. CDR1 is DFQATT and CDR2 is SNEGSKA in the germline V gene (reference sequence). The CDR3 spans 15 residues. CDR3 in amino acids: CSASILSGLDQPQHF.